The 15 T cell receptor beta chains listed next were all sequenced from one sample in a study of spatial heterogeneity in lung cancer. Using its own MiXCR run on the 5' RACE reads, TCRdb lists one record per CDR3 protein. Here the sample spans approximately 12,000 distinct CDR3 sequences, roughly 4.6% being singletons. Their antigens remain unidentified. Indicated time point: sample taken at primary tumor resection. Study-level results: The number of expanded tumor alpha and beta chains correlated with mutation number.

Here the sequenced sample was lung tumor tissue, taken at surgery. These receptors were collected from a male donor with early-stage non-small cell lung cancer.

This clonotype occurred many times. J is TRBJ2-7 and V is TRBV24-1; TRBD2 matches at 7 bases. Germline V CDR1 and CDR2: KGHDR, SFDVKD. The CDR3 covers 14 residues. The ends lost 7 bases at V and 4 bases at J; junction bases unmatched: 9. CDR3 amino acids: CATSSGGTRYEQYF. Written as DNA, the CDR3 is TGTGCCACCAGCTCCGGGGGGACGAGATACGAGCAGTACTTC.

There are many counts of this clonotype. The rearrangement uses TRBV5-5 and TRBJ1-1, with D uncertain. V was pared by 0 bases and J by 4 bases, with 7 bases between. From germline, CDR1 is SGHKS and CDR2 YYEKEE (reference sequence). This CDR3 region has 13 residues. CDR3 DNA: TGTGCCAGCAGCTTGGTTCGGCTCACTGAAGCTTTCTTT. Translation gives CASSLVRLTEAFF.

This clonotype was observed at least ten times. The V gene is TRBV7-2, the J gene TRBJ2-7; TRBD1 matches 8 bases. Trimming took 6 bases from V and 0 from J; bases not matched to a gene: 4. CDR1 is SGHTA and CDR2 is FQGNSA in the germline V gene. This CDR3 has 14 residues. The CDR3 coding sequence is TGTGCCAGCAGGACGGACAGGGACTCCTACGAGCAGTACTTC. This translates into CASRTDRDSYEQYF.

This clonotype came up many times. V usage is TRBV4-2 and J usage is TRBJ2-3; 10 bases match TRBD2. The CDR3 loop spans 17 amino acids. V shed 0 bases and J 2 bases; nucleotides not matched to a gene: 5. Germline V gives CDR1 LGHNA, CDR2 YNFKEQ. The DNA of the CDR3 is TGTGCCAGCAGCCAAGATCGGCTAGCGGGGGTCACAGATACGCAGTATTTT. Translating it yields CASSQDRLAGVTDTQYF.

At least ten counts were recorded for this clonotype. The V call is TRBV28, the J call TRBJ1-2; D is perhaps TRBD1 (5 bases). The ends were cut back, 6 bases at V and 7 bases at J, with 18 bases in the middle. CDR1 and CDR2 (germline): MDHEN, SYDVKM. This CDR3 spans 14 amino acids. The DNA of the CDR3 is TGTGCCAGCAGGACAGCCGGCTTGGGCTTTGGCTACACCTTC. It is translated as CASRTAGLGFGYTF.

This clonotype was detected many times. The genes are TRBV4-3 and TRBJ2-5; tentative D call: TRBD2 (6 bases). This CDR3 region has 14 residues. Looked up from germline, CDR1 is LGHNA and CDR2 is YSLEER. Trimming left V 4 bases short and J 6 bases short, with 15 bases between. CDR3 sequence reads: CASSRGDWEKTQYF. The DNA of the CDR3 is TGCGCCAGCAGCCGAGGGGACTGGGAGAAGACCCAGTACTTC.

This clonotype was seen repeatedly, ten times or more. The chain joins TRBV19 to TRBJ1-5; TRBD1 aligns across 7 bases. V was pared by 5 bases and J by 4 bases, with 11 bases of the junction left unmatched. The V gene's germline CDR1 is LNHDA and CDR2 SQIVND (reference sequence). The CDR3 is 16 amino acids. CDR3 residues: CASSVLPGQKNQPQHF. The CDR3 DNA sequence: TGTGCCAGTAGTGTCCTACCGGGACAGAAGAATCAGCCCCAGCATTTT. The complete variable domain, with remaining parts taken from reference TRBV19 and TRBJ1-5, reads DGGITQSPKYLFRKEGQNVTLSCEQNLNHDAMYWYRQDPGQGLRLIYYSQIVNDFQKGDIAEGYSVSREKKESFPLTVTSAQKNPTAFYLCASSVLPGQKNQPQHFGDGTRLSIL.

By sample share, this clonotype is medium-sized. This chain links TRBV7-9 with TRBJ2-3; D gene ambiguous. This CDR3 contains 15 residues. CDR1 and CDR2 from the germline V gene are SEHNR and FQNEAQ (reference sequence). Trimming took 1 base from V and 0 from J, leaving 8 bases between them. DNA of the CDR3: TGTGCCAGCAGCTTAGGCCAGATTAGCACAGATACGCAGTATTTT. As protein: CASSLGQISTDTQYF.

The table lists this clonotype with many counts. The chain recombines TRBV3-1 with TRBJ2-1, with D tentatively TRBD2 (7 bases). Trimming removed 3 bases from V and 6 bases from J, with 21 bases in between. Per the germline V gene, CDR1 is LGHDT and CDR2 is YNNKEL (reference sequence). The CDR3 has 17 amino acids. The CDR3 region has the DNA TGTGCCAGCAGCCAGGCTATAGCGAGGGGGGGCATCAATGAGCAGTTCTTC. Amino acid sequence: CASSQAIARGGINEQFF.

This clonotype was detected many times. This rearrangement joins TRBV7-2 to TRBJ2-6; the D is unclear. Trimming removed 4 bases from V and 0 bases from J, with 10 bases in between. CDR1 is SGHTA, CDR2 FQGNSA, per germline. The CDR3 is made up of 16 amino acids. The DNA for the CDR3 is TGTGCCAGCAGCTATGACGGCGACTCTGGGGCCAACGTCCTGACTTTC. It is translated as CASSYDGDSGANVLTF.

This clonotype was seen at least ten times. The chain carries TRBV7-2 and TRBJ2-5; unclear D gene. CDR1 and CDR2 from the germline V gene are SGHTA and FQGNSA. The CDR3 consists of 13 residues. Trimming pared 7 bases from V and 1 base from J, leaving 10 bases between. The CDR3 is CASTQKSQETQYF. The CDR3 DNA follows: TGTGCCAGCACCCAGAAGAGCCAAGAGACCCAGTACTTC.

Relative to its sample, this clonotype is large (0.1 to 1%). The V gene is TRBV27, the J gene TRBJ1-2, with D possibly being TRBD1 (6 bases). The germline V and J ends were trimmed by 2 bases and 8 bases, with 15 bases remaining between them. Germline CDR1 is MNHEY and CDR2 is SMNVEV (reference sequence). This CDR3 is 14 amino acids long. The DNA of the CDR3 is TGTGCCAGCAGTTTAAATGGAGGGGGTAAGGGCTACACCTTC. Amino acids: CASSLNGGGKGYTF.

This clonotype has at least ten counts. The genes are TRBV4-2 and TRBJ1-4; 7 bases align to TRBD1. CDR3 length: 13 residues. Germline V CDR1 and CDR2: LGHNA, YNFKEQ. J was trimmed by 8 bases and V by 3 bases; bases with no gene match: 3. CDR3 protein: CASSQGTDEKLFF. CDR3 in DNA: TGTGCCAGCAGCCAGGGGACAGACGAAAAACTGTTTTTT.

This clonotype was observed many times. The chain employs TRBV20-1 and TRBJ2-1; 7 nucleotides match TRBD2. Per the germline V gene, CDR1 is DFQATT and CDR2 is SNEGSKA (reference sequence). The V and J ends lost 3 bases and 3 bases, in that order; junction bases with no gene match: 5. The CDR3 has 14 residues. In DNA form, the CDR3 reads TGCAGTGCTAGCTGGCAGCGGGGCTACAATGAGCAGTTCTTC. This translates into CSASWQRGYNEQFF.

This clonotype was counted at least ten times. The DNA for the CDR3 is TGCAGTGCTAGAGGTGGGACAGGGTGGACTGAAGCTTTCTTT. It translates to CSARGGTGWTEAFF. This sequence joins TRBV20-1 and TRBJ1-1; 9 nucleotides align to TRBD1. V lost 1 base, J lost 5 bases, and 5 bases stayed unmatched. Germline values: CDR1 DFQATT, CDR2 SNEGSKA (reference sequence). The CDR3 spans 14 residues.